Below are 18 T cell receptor beta chains sequenced from a single sample in a study of OX40 agonist ivuxolimab in advanced cancers. Repertoires were generated with immunoSEQ multiplex PCR, while TCRdb's copy carries only in-frame clones and drops some. Of approximately 82,000 clones listed, 89% were seen once; the top ten hold approximately 11%. Sequenced here: CD4+ or CD8+ T cells sorted from blood, sampled in a trial of the OX40 agonist ivuxolimab. These receptors were collected from an adult with an advanced solid tumor such as melanoma, head and neck, liver or kidney cancer.

The V call is TRBV7-6, the J call TRBJ1-1; no clear D. Trimming shortened V by 3 bases and J by 0 bases, and 20 bases separated the two germline ends. This CDR3 region has 18 residues. Germline V gene lookup returns CDR1 SGHVS and CDR2 FNYEAQ. CDR3 sequence: CASSLVHPGRSMNTEAFF. The CDR3 coding sequence is TGTGCCAGCAGCTTGGTCCATCCGGGCCGATCTATGAACACTGAAGCTTTCTTT.

The chain uses TRBV6-1 and TRBJ2-3; a weak D match, TRBD2 (6 bases). This CDR3 contains 13 residues. V dropped 6 bases and J dropped 5 bases, with 12 bases sitting between them. Per germline, CDR1 MNHNS and CDR2 SASEGT. DNA for the CDR3: TGTGCCAGCAGCCAAGTGGGGGGAGATACGCAGTATTTT. This encodes CASSQVGGDTQYF.

The chain recombines TRBV2 with TRBJ1-4; D not resolved. V lost 4 bases and J 8 bases, leaving 14 bases between the germline ends. CDR3 size: 14 residues. Germline CDR1 SNHLY, CDR2 FYNNEI. CDR3 DNA: TGTGCCAGCAGTGGTACGGTCCTCCCAGAAAAACTGTTTTTT. This sequence encodes CASSGTVLPEKLFF.

The J gene is TRBJ2-3, the V gene TRBV10-3; 11 nucleotides align to TRBD2. The length of the CDR3 is 18 residues. Germline-derived CDR1 and CDR2 are ENHRY and SYGVKD. Losses at the gene ends were 8 bases for V and 0 bases for J; bases not matched to a gene: 13. The DNA for the CDR3 is TGTGCCATCCGTCCGGGACTAGCGGTACGTTCTAGCACAGATACGCAGTATTTT. Its translation is CAIRPGLAVRSSTDTQYF.

The chain recombines TRBV25-1 with TRBJ2-3; D may be TRBD2 (6 bases). Deletions cut 6 bases from V and 3 bases from J, with 10 bases between. Germline V gives CDR1 MGHDK, CDR2 SYGVNS. CDR3 length: 13 residues. This chain's CDR3 is CASRTSETDTQYF. CDR3 in DNA: TGTGCCAGCAGGACTAGTGAGACAGATACGCAGTATTTT.

The chain employs TRBV5-4 and TRBJ1-2; weak D call: TRBD1 (6 bases). This CDR3 spans 16 amino acids. The germline gives CDR1 SGHNT, CDR2 YYREEE (reference sequence). Deletions cut 2 bases from V and 4 bases from J, with 18 bases between. CDR3 in amino acids: CASSLGARGEGYGYTF. DNA for the CDR3: TGTGCCAGCAGCTTAGGGGCCAGGGGCGAGGGCTATGGCTACACCTTC.

This chain links TRBV4-2 with TRBJ2-3; 9 bases map to TRBD2. V lost 0 bases, J lost 2 bases, and 18 bases stayed unmatched. Germline CDR1 LGHNA, CDR2 YNFKEQ. This CDR3 is 21 amino acids long. CDR3 nucleotides: TGTGCCAGCAGCCAAGAACCTATCTGGCTAGCGGGGACTCCTATCACAGATACGCAGTATTTT. It is translated as CASSQEPIWLAGTPITDTQYF.

The chain employs TRBV19 and TRBJ2-3; TRBD2 aligns across 10 bases. The CDR3 loop spans 17 amino acids. V dropped 2 bases and J dropped 5; count of bases not matched to a gene: 10. Germline loops: CDR1 LNHDA, CDR2 SQIVND (reference sequence). The CDR3 DNA reads as TGTGCCAGTAGTATATCGGCTAGCGGGAGTGTTGAAGATACGCAGTATTTT. Translated, it gives CASSISASGSVEDTQYF.

V gene TRBV5-1 combines with J gene TRBJ2-1; tentative D call: TRBD2 (5 bases). The ends were cut back, 6 bases at V and 0 bases at J, with 13 bases in the middle. The CDR3 contains 15 residues. Looked up from germline, CDR1 is SGHRS and CDR2 is YFSETQ. Here the CDR3 DNA reads TGCGCCAGCACCACGGGTGGGAGCTCCTACAATGAGCAGTTCTTC. This codes for CASTTGGSSYNEQFF.

V usage is TRBV9 and J usage is TRBJ1-3, with D tentatively TRBD1 (5 bases). This CDR3 is 13 amino acids long. Trimming took 7 bases from V and 2 from J, leaving 10 bases between them. Germline V gives CDR1 SGDLS, CDR2 YYNGEE. CDR3 residues: CASGSGTGNTIYF. Written as DNA, the CDR3 is TGTGCCAGCGGGTCAGGGACTGGAAACACCATATATTTT.

The rearrangement uses TRBV29-1 and TRBJ1-2; D not resolved. The ends were cut back, 1 base at V and 2 bases at J, with 2 bases in the middle. The CDR3 is 11 residues long. Germline values: CDR1 SQVTM, CDR2 ANQGSEA. The chain's CDR3 is CSVEGNYGYTF. In DNA form, the CDR3 reads TGCAGCGTTGAAGGGAACTATGGCTACACCTTC.

The chain carries TRBV6-4 and TRBJ2-3; TRBD2 matches 10 bases. CDR3 length equals 16 residues. With V trimmed by 4 bases and J by 1 base, 5 bases remained unmatched. Per the germline V gene, CDR1 is MRHNA and CDR2 is SNTAGT. CDR3 amino acids: CASSVTGTSGTDTQYF. In nucleotides, the CDR3 is TGTGCCAGCAGTGTTACCGGGACTAGCGGCACAGATACGCAGTATTTT.

CDR3 sequence (DNA): TGTGCCAGTTTAGAGAGGAGGGACCAAGAGACCCAGTACTTC. It is translated as CASLERRDQETQYF. This chain links TRBV2 with TRBJ2-5; a weak D match, TRBD2 (6 bases). The CDR3 has 14 amino acids. V shed 9 bases and J shed 0 bases, with 14 bases lying between them. Germline V CDR1 and CDR2: SNHLY, FYNNEI. The whole variable domain, remainder taken from reference TRBV2 and TRBJ2-5, is EPEVTQTPSHQVTQMGQEVILRCVPISNHLYFYWYRQILGQKVEFLVSFYNNEISEKSEIFDDQFSVERPDGSNFTLKIRSTKLEDSAMYFCASLERRDQETQYFGPGTRLLVL.

Here the CDR3 DNA reads TGTGCCAGCAGGGCTGGACAGACCTACGAGCAGTACTTC. Translated: CASRAGQTYEQYF. This chain links TRBV28 with TRBJ2-7; D perhaps matches TRBD1 (6 bases). This CDR3 contains 13 residues. Trimming pared 6 bases from V and 2 bases from J, leaving 11 bases between. Germline loops: CDR1 MDHEN, CDR2 SYDVKM.

The chain employs TRBV29-1 and TRBJ2-3; D is perhaps TRBD1 (6 bases). Trimming shortened V by 6 bases and J by 5 bases, and 18 bases separated the two germline ends. CDR3 length: 14 residues. Germline assignment: CDR1 SQVTM and CDR2 ANQGSEA. This chain's CDR3 is CSVALGARGDTQYF. The CDR3 DNA reads as TGCAGCGTCGCTCTGGGGGCCCGAGGAGATACGCAGTATTTT.

The chain employs TRBV5-4 and TRBJ2-7, with 11 bases lining up with TRBD1. This CDR3 has 13 residues. Germline V CDR1 and CDR2: SGHNT, YYREEE (reference sequence). The CDR3 protein is CAIRGTGGPEQYF. The CDR3, as DNA: TGTGCAATACGCGGGACAGGGGGTCCCGAGCAGTACTTC.

In its sample, this clone was seen once. The genes are TRBV14 and TRBJ1-1, with D possibly being TRBD1 (5 bases). Trimming removed 2 bases at V and 0 bases at J, with 10 bases between. The CDR3 extends over 15 amino acids. Per the germline V gene, CDR1 is SGHDN and CDR2 is FVKESK. In DNA form, the CDR3 reads TGTGCCAGCAGCCAATGGGGCAGTTTGAACACTGAAGCTTTCTTT. Protein: CASSQWGSLNTEAFF.

The chain joins TRBV27 to TRBJ2-7; TRBD2 agrees at 12 bases. In germline, CDR1 is MNHEY, CDR2 SMNVEV (reference sequence). The trim removed 6 bases at V and 6 bases at J, leaving 9 bases unmatched. The CDR3 totals 15 residues. For the CDR3, the DNA is TGTGCCAGCAGGGAGACTAGCGGGAGTCCCGGCGAGCAGTACTTC. This codes for CASRETSGSPGEQYF.